These T cell receptor beta chains were read from a single sample in a study of blood T cell repertoires in COVID-19. This table comes from immunoSEQ multiplex PCR, and its TCRdb copy is limited to in-frame clones, with some not included. The sample lists over 350,000 clones, 70% to 90% occurring once. Sequencing was done on a sample of peripheral blood. Every receptor here comes from a woman in her thirties with active or convalescent COVID-19. Both conserved end residues are part of each CDR3. The order of the fields is J gene, V gene, D gene, clone size, CDR3 protein, CDR3 DNA. D genes are given only for firm matches. The size field is filled for only some rows; it gives once, few, many or a size class.

J: TRBJ1-2; V: TRBV18; D: TRBD1; size: NA; CDR3: CASSPPRTGESNYGYTF; DNA: TGTGCCAGCTCACCACCGCGGACAGGGGAATCTAACTATGGCTACACCTTC
J: TRBJ1-1; V: TRBV6-5; D: NA; size: once; CDR3: CASSIVAGGDTEAFF; DNA: TGTGCCAGCAGTATCGTCGCGGGGGGGGACACTGAAGCTTTCTTT
J: TRBJ1-1; V: TRBV6-5; D: NA; size: once; CDR3: CASVSRNTEAFF; DNA: TGTGCCAGCGTCTCCAGAAACACTGAAGCTTTCTTT
J: TRBJ2-7; V: TRBV3-1/TRBV3-2; D: NA; size: NA; CDR3: CASSLHSMAVSYEQYF; DNA: TGTGCCAGCAGCCTCCATTCTATGGCGGTCTCCTACGAGCAGTACTTC
J: TRBJ2-7; V: TRBV5-1; D: TRBD1; size: NA; CDR3: CASSPDRGEDEQYF; DNA: TGCGCCAGCAGCCCCGACAGGGGAGAGGACGAGCAGTACTTC
J: TRBJ1-4; V: TRBV14; D: TRBD1; size: once; CDR3: CASSLGTGGYPLGNEKLFF; DNA: TGTGCCAGCAGCCTCGGGACAGGGGGCTATCCCCTCGGAAATGAAAAACTGTTTTTT
J: TRBJ2-3; V: TRBV2; D: NA; size: NA; CDR3: CASRHRGGTDTQYF; DNA: TGTGCCAGCAGACATCGCGGGGGCACAGATACGCAGTATTTT
J: TRBJ2-7; V: TRBV27; D: TRBD2; size: NA; CDR3: CASRGVAGPTYEQYF; DNA: TGTGCCAGCCGGGGGGTAGCGGGGCCAACCTACGAGCAGTACTTC
J: TRBJ1-2; V: TRBV5-1; D: NA; size: NA; CDR3: CASSLEPNYGYTF; DNA: TGCGCCAGCAGCTTGGAGCCTAACTATGGCTACACCTTC
J: TRBJ2-1; V: TRBV4-1; D: TRBD2; size: NA; CDR3: CASSPGLAGGRRSYNEQFF; DNA: TGCGCCAGCAGCCCGGGACTAGCGGGGGGGCGGCGTTCCTACAATGAGCAGTTCTTC
J: TRBJ2-5; V: TRBV19; D: TRBD1; size: NA; CDR3: CASSPGTGERETQYF; DNA: TGTGCCAGTAGTCCAGGGACAGGCGAACGGGAGACCCAGTACTTC
J: TRBJ1-5; V: TRBV6-5; D: TRBD1; size: NA; CDR3: CASRGQPPQHF; DNA: TGTGCCAGCAGGGGACAGCCGCCCCAGCATTTT
J: TRBJ2-7; V: TRBV2; D: TRBD2; size: NA; CDR3: CASSAGTSGSYEQYF; DNA: TGTGCCAGCAGTGCAGGGACTAGCGGTTCCTACGAGCAGTACTTC
J: TRBJ2-7; V: TRBV12-3/TRBV12-4; D: NA; size: NA; CDR3: CASSPQSRYEQYF; DNA: TGTGCCAGCAGTCCCCAGTCGAGGTACGAGCAGTACTTC
J: TRBJ1-2; V: TRBV18; D: TRBD1; size: few; CDR3: CASSPPAGTGYGYTF; DNA: TGTGCCAGCTCACCACCCGCCGGGACAGGCTATGGCTACACCTTC
J: TRBJ2-1; V: TRBV12-5; D: NA; size: once; CDR3: CASGLGLSYNEQFF; DNA: TGTGCTAGTGGTCTCGGACTTTCCTACAATGAGCAGTTCTTC
J: TRBJ1-5; V: TRBV6-5; D: NA; size: few; CDR3: CASSLWPSNQPQHF; DNA: TGTGCCAGCAGTTTGTGGCCGAGCAATCAGCCCCAGCATTTT
J: TRBJ1-5; V: TRBV2; D: TRBD1; size: NA; CDR3: CASSEQGQGAPQHF; DNA: TGTGCCAGCAGTGAGCAGGGACAGGGAGCGCCCCAGCATTTT
J: TRBJ2-3; V: TRBV5-1; D: TRBD1; size: NA; CDR3: CASSLVSGGSTDTQYF; DNA: TGCGCCAGCAGCTTGGTTTCAGGGGGTAGCACAGATACGCAGTATTTT
J: TRBJ1-1; V: TRBV27; D: TRBD1; size: NA; CDR3: CASSPWTGSMNTEAFF; DNA: TGTGCCAGCAGTCCCTGGACAGGCTCCATGAACACTGAAGCTTTCTTT
J: TRBJ2-3; V: TRBV4-2; D: NA; size: NA; CDR3: CASSQWTTPTDTQYF; DNA: TGTGCCAGCAGCCAATGGACTACCCCGACAGATACGCAGTATTTT
J: TRBJ1-2; V: TRBV20-1; D: NA; size: once; CDR3: CSAYRFTGYTF; DNA: TGCAGTGCTTACAGGTTTACTGGCTACACCTTC
J: TRBJ2-2; V: TRBV6-1; D: NA; size: NA; CDR3: CASSEALARVNTGELFF; DNA: TGTGCCAGCAGTGAAGCTTTGGCCAGGGTGAACACCGGGGAGCTGTTTTTT
J: TRBJ2-3; V: TRBV19; D: TRBD1; size: NA; CDR3: CASSLTGNTDTQYF; DNA: TGTGCCAGTAGCTTGACAGGGAACACAGATACGCAGTATTTT
J: TRBJ2-2; V: TRBV2; D: TRBD2; size: NA; CDR3: CASSRNSGGYGGELFF; DNA: TGTGCCAGCAGTCGGAATAGCGGGGGGTACGGCGGGGAGCTGTTTTTT
J: TRBJ1-1; V: TRBV9; D: TRBD1; size: NA; CDR3: CASRAGQVTNTEAFF; DNA: TGTGCCAGCAGGGCGGGACAGGTTACGAACACTGAAGCTTTCTTT